Given below is one T cell receptor (beta chain) in context. This clonotype was counted between two and nine times. What antigen it recognizes has not been identified. Just one base apart from a much larger clone, this may be a read error. Libraries came from PCR. For sequencing, an Illumina HiSeq 4000 was employed. Bulk TCR libraries were generated as previously described, with the TCR primers listed in Table S5 used. Purification of total RNA was performed with the Qiagen AllPrep DNA/RNA kit. Before analysis, reads from multiple sequencing runs of the same library were pooled. In the paper's pipeline: Reads were retained only if an exact TCR constant sequence was present, and the retained reads were trimmed to 150 nt and grouped according to their 12-nt molecular barcodes. Reads in each barcode group were sub-clustered using a 15% Levenshtein threshold, and a quality-weighted consensus sequence was built for each RNA molecule. Non-functional sequences were excluded, and lower-count sequences lying one edit away from another sequence were also excluded. Barcode sub-clusters with fewer than 20% of the maximum read count were removed, based on fitting two negative binomial distributions. The public reads were reanalyzed by TCRdb: fastp trimming at Q25, MiXCR alignment, in-frame beta chains only. A single entry per CDR3 protein holds the most common genes and DNA from its merged rows. These V and J calls are TCRdb output, not the study's own analysis. The sample contains roughly 71,000 distinct CDR3 sequences, around a sixth of them found a single time. The ten largest clones take up about 1.4% of the sample.

This record comes from a study of molecular identifiers for immune sequencing clone quantification (dated by TCRdb to 2016 to 2018). Background on the whole study: In a replicate experiment, RNA from around 20,000 or 100,000 naive CD8 T cells was split into five aliquots, four of which were sequenced. This methods study used CD8 T cells to benchmark TCR RNA copy counting and molecular-identifier clustering-based TCR repertoire sequencing (MIDCIRS).

From the germline V gene, CDR1 is SGHRS and CDR2 is YFSETQ. The CDR3 sequence holds 12 residues, the cysteine and phenylalanine included. Just the 36-base CDR3 DNA is kept, in frame starting at base 1. Findings and caveats that apply to the study as a whole: The sizes of highly expanded clones could end up underestimated when identical TCR molecules share a barcode. Modeling estimated around 3 recovered TCR RNA copies per cell, compared with 8.5 to 10 by digital PCR, which implies about 30% capture efficiency. In CMV-specific effector cells, over 98% of molecules were held by clones above 20 RNA copies, whereas under 1% of molecules were held by such clones in naive cells. The naive libraries included spiked-in Jurkat TCR RNA (around 9 copies' worth), and this RNA is not part of the donor repertoire. When barcode sub-clustering was left out, chimeric consensus sequences inflated TCR diversity, with chimeras reaching as high as 47%. A single cell's worth of spiked-in Jurkat TCR RNA was reported detectable even among under 1.1 million naive CD8 T cells.

Libraries of naive CD8 T cells were built from about 20,000 to 1,000,000 sorted cells, with 10%, 30% or 50% of the purified RNA used. Naive CD8 T cells were FACS-sorted as CD8+CD4-CCR7+CD45RA+ on a BD FACSAria II into RLT Plus buffer. To test detection sensitivity, Jurkat RNA equivalent to approximately ten TCR copies was spiked into samples of about 19,000-1,000,000 naive CD8 T cells. CD8 T cells were enriched with RosetteSep CD8+ T Cell Enrichment Cocktail and Ficoll-Paque, followed by ACK red cell lysis. The sequencing sample was made of naive CD8+ T cells from blood, with Jurkat cell RNA spiked in. This specimen's cell subset or site label, per the study, means: FACS-sorted CD8+CD4-CCR7+CD45RA+ naive T cells. This TCR was recovered from a human donor in good health. Some libraries in this study had Jurkat cell RNA spiked in. The chain is assembled from TRBV5-1 and TRBJ2-3, and perhaps TRBD2 as D gene, on 5 matching bases. The DNA is as follows: TGCGCCGGCAGCGGACGCACAGATACGCAGTATTTT. Translation gives CAGSGRTDTQYF.